These 29 T cell receptor beta chains came from one sample sequenced in a study of cytomegalovirus exposure and HLA in healthy donors. It was with 60 Vbeta and 13 Jbeta primers that the PCR ran. The table came from immunoSEQ multiplex PCR; TCRdb's copy has only in-frame clones and leaves some out. The table records some 95,000 clones, about four fifths of them present only once. The source material was PBMCs. These receptors all come from a man aged 30 to 39 in good health and CMV-seronegative.

The CDR3 sequence: CASSDHLGGEYGYTF. CDR3 in DNA: TGCGCCAGCAGCGATCATTTGGGAGGGGAGTATGGCTACACCTTC. This rearrangement joins TRBV5-1 to TRBJ1-2; weak D call: TRBD1 (5 bases). Germline V CDR1 and CDR2: SGHRS, YFSETQ. The CDR3 consists of 15 residues. The V end was cut by 4 bases, the J end by 5 bases, with 18 bases between.

The CDR3 DNA reads TGCGCCAGCAGCCCGACAGGGATTAACTATGGCTACACCTTC. Translated: CASSPTGINYGYTF. This sequence joins TRBV5-1 and TRBJ1-2; 7 positions match TRBD1. Germline-derived CDR1 and CDR2 are SGHRS and YFSETQ. The length of the CDR3 is 14 residues. Trimming removed 4 bases from V and 1 base from J; junction bases left unmatched: 4.

This sequence joins TRBV7-2 and TRBJ2-7; TRBD1 matches 12 bases. The trim removed 5 bases at V and 10 bases at J, leaving 9 bases unmatched. This CDR3 is 14 amino acids long. CDR1 and CDR2 (germline): SGHTA, FQGNSA. CDR3 in DNA: TGTGCCAGCAGCACCCGGGACAGGGGGCTCCAACAGTACTTC. Translating gives CASSTRDRGLQQYF.

As concerns this clone: The same CDR3 also results from other DNA sequences found in this sample. This rearrangement joins TRBV20-1 to TRBJ2-5; D not resolved. Trimming took off 4 bases at V and 4 bases at J, with 7 bases between the two ends. The length of the CDR3 is 11 residues. Germline CDR1 is DFQATT and CDR2 is SNEGSKA (reference sequence). The CDR3, as DNA: TGCAGTGCTACCGGCGGAGAGACCCAGTACTTC. Translation: CSATGGETQYF.

This sequence joins TRBV10-3 and TRBJ2-7; 10 nucleotides match TRBD1. Trimming took 7 bases from V and 4 from J; bases not matched to a gene: 7. The CDR3 runs 14 residues. Germline V lookup: CDR1 ENHRY, CDR2 SYGVKD. CDR3 DNA: TGTGCCATCAACCCGGGACAGGGGACGTACGAGCAGTACTTC. This sequence encodes CAINPGQGTYEQYF.

The rearrangement joins TRBV7-8 to TRBJ2-1; 7 bases are shared with TRBD1. The CDR3 covers 15 residues. V shed 1 base, J shed 7 bases, and the junction held 7 bases outside the gene matches. Germline-derived CDR1 and CDR2 are SGHVS and FQNEAQ. The CDR3 coding sequence is TGTGCCAGCAGCTTAGACGGCAGCAGGGGGAATGAGCAGTTCTTC. Translation: CASSLDGSRGNEQFF.

V gene TRBV19 combines with J gene TRBJ1-1; possibly TRBD1 for D (6 bases). V dropped 6 bases and J dropped 8 bases, with 16 bases sitting between them. The CDR3 spans 13 residues. CDR1 is LNHDA, CDR2 SQIVND, per germline (reference sequence). The CDR3: CASRSGPTGEAFF. CDR3 DNA: TGTGCCAGTAGAAGCGGTCCGACAGGAGAAGCTTTCTTT.

The chain combines TRBV27 with TRBJ2-2, with 7 bases lining up with TRBD1. CDR3 size: 15 residues. The germline gives CDR1 MNHEY, CDR2 SMNVEV (reference sequence). Trimming took 3 bases from V and 4 from J; bases not matched to a gene: 5. The CDR3 nucleotides read TGTGCCAGCAGTTTGAGGGGGCAGGGCACCGGGGAGCTGTTTTTT. Translated, it gives CASSLRGQGTGELFF.

The chain uses TRBV2 and TRBJ2-1; 9 bases match TRBD2. The trim removed 3 bases at V and 3 bases at J, leaving 3 bases unmatched. In germline, CDR1 is SNHLY, CDR2 FYNNEI. The CDR3 runs 15 residues. The CDR3 DNA reads TGTGCCAGCAGTGAGCTAGCGGGGAGCTACAATGAGCAGTTCTTC. Translating it yields CASSELAGSYNEQFF.

The V and J genes are TRBV5-6 and TRBJ1-2, with D tentatively TRBD1 (6 bases). The germline V and J ends were trimmed by 0 bases and 0 bases, with 12 bases remaining between them. Germline V CDR1 and CDR2: SGHDT, YYEEEE. This CDR3 region has 16 residues. As DNA, the CDR3 is TGTGCCAGCAGCTTGGGGCCCCGGACAGCTAACTATGGCTACACCTTC. Translating gives CASSLGPRTANYGYTF.

CDR3 sequence reads: CASSSNSNQPQHF. DNA for the CDR3: TGTGCCAGCAGCTCCAATAGCAATCAGCCCCAGCATTTT. The V call is TRBV11-2, the J call TRBJ1-5; D remains unclear. CDR3 length equals 13 residues. The ends were cut back, 4 bases at V and 0 bases at J, with 4 bases in the middle. From germline, CDR1 is SGHAT and CDR2 FQNNGV.

This clone has just a few counts. V usage is TRBV15 and J usage is TRBJ2-1; perhaps TRBD1 as D (5 bases). The length of the CDR3 is 13 residues. CDR1 and CDR2 (germline): LNHNV, YYDKDF (reference sequence). V was trimmed by 0 bases and J by 10 bases, leaving 10 bases between them. The CDR3: CATSRDHRGEQFF. Here the CDR3 DNA reads TGTGCCACCAGCAGAGATCATAGGGGCGAGCAGTTCTTC. Full variable domain (outside the CDR3, taken from reference TRBV15 and TRBJ2-1): DAMVIQNPRYQVTQFGKPVTLSCSQTLNHNVMYWYQQKSSQAPKLLFHYYDKDFNNEADTPDNFQSRRPNTSFCFLDIRSPGLGDTAMYLCATSRDHRGEQFFGPGTRLTVL.

This chain links TRBV7-9 with TRBJ2-3; the D gene is possibly TRBD2 (5 bases). This CDR3 spans 16 amino acids. Per the germline V gene, CDR1 is SEHNR and CDR2 is FQNEAQ (reference sequence). Between the trimmed V and J ends, which lost 0 bases and 3 bases, there was a span of 13 bases. The CDR3 is CASSLAWRALTDTQYF. CDR3 nucleotide sequence: TGTGCCAGCAGCTTAGCTTGGCGGGCGCTGACAGATACGCAGTATTTT. The full variable domain, with the rest looked up from reference TRBV7-9 and TRBJ2-3, is DTGVSQNPRHKITKRGQNVTFRCDPISEHNRLYWYRQTLGQGPEFLTYFQNEAQLEKSRLLSDRFSAERPKGSFSTLEIQRTEQGDSAMYLCASSLAWRALTDTQYFGPGTRLTVL.

The chain joins TRBV5-1 to TRBJ2-1, with a tentative D call TRBD2 (5 bases). The V end lost 3 bases, the J end lost 9 bases, and 13 bases lay between the germline ends. Germline CDR1 SGHRS, CDR2 YFSETQ. This CDR3 spans 13 amino acids. CDR3 amino acids: CASSSDSTGEQFF. CDR3 bases: TGCGCCAGCAGCTCGGACTCCACGGGTGAGCAGTTCTTC.

CDR3 amino acids: CASQDREGSGELFF. CDR3 DNA sequence: TGTGCCAGCCAAGACAGGGAAGGATCCGGGGAGCTGTTTTTT. The chain recombines TRBV6-4 with TRBJ2-2, with 7 bases matching TRBD1. This CDR3 has 14 amino acids. The V gene end was trimmed by 8 bases and the J gene end by 6 bases; junction bases not matched to a gene: 9. CDR1 is MRHNA and CDR2 is SNTAGT in the germline V gene.

This clone was recorded only once. The rearrangement uses TRBV18 and TRBJ1-2, with D perhaps TRBD1 (5 bases). V lost 2 bases to trimming and J lost 7 bases, with 17 bases between them. In germline, CDR1 is KGHSH, CDR2 LQKENI. The CDR3 has 15 residues. This chain's CDR3 is CASSPEIGQGSGYTF. For the CDR3, the DNA is TGTGCCAGCTCACCAGAGATCGGGCAGGGCTCTGGCTACACCTTC.

CDR3 sequence (DNA): TGCGCCAGCAGTGGACCCCTGGAGCGGGGCGCCTCTGGAAACACCATATATTTT. Translated, it gives CASSGPLERGASGNTIYF. This sequence joins TRBV10-1 and TRBJ1-3; possible D gene TRBD1, 5 bases. CDR1 and CDR2 from the germline V gene are WNHNN and SYGVQD (reference sequence). The germline V and J ends were trimmed by 4 bases and 0 bases, with 19 bases remaining between them. CDR3 length: 18 amino acids.

The J gene is TRBJ1-5, the V gene TRBV10-3; D is perhaps TRBD1 (6 bases). CDR1 ENHRY and CDR2 SYGVKD come from the germline V gene. Trimming pared 6 bases from V and 8 bases from J, leaving 17 bases between. The CDR3 covers 14 residues. The CDR3 DNA sequence: TGTGCCATCAGGCCGGGACCAGGGGTGGAGCCCCAGCATTTT. Translation: CAIRPGPGVEPQHF.

The genes are TRBV4-2 and TRBJ2-2; TRBD2 agrees at 8 bases. The CDR3 loop spans 17 amino acids. Germline assignment: CDR1 LGHNA and CDR2 YNFKEQ. V gave up 0 bases and J gave up 5 bases; unmatched junction bases: 8. The CDR3 region is CASSQENGGAKTGELFF. CDR3 DNA: TGTGCCAGCAGCCAAGAGAACGGGGGGGCAAAGACCGGGGAGCTGTTTTTT.

J is TRBJ1-2 and V is TRBV29-1; TRBD1 matches 8 bases. The germline CDR1 and CDR2 sequences are SQVTM and ANQGSEA. The CDR3 is 14 residues long. J was trimmed by 10 bases and V by 3 bases; bases with no gene match: 13. The CDR3 loop reads CSVDEYGQGLDYTF. The CDR3 nucleotides read TGCAGCGTTGACGAATACGGACAGGGTCTAGACTACACCTTC.

The rearrangement links TRBV18 to TRBJ1-2; 10 bases line up with TRBD1. Germline assignment: CDR1 KGHSH and CDR2 LQKENI. There are 13 residues in the CDR3. J was trimmed by 5 bases and V by 7 bases; bases with no gene match: 4. The CDR3 sequence: CASLSGQGYGYTF. The CDR3 nucleotides read TGTGCCAGCTTATCGGGACAGGGGTATGGCTACACCTTC.

This clone was seen once. The chain couples TRBV27 to TRBJ2-2; 7 bases map to TRBD2. This CDR3 contains 15 residues. J was trimmed by 6 bases and V by 3 bases; bases with no gene match: 7. CDR1 is MNHEY and CDR2 is SMNVEV in the germline V gene (reference sequence). CDR3 sequence: CASSLGAGRAGELFF. CDR3 coding DNA: TGTGCCAGCAGTTTGGGAGCGGGACGCGCCGGGGAGCTGTTTTTT.

The chain uses TRBV5-1 and TRBJ2-5; a possible D gene is TRBD1 (6 bases). This CDR3 is built from 15 residues. V shed 4 bases and J shed 5 bases, with 18 bases lying between them. Per germline, CDR1 SGHRS and CDR2 YFSETQ. The CDR3 region has the DNA TGCGCCAGCAGCCCGGAGGTCAGGGGAAAGGAGACCCAGTACTTC. Translation: CASSPEVRGKETQYF.

This clone was counted only a few times. The chain uses TRBV4-1 and TRBJ1-2; a possible D gene is TRBD1 (6 bases). V lost 4 bases and J lost 5, with 14 bases in between. Per the germline V gene, CDR1 is MGHRA and CDR2 is YSYEKL. This CDR3 spans 14 amino acids. This CDR3 is CASSLQGWAYGYTF. The CDR3 DNA reads TGCGCCAGCAGCCTACAGGGTTGGGCTTATGGCTACACCTTC.

The chain is built from TRBV7-8 and TRBJ1-5; 7 bases are shared with TRBD1. This CDR3 is built from 19 residues. The V and J ends lost 5 bases and 0 bases, in that order; junction bases with no gene match: 16. The germline V gene has CDR1 SGHVS and CDR2 FQNEAQ. The CDR3 DNA is TGTGCCAGCAGCATTTATCGGGACAGCACACTCAATAGCAATCAGCCCCAGCATTTT. Its protein is CASSIYRDSTLNSNQPQHF.

A few counts support this clone. The chain links TRBV4-2 to TRBJ1-5; no clear D gene. The length of the CDR3 is 17 residues. The germline V gene has CDR1 LGHNA and CDR2 YNFKEQ. The V and J ends lost 1 base and 7 bases respectively, with 20 bases between them. Here the CDR3 DNA reads TGTGCCAGCAGCCAAGGGTTCTCGATAAGGGCGGGGCAGCCCCAGCATTTT. It specifies CASSQGFSIRAGQPQHF.

The CDR3 reads CASRAQGEFAEAFF. As DNA, the CDR3 is TGTGCCAGCAGAGCCCAGGGCGAGTTTGCTGAAGCTTTCTTT. The rearrangement uses TRBV6-4 and TRBJ1-1; maybe TRBD1 (5 bases). CDR3 size: 14 residues. Trimming took 6 bases from V and 6 from J, leaving 17 bases between them. Looked up from germline, CDR1 is MRHNA and CDR2 is SNTAGT.

This clone has a single count. This chain connects TRBV5-5 to TRBJ1-2; 9 nucleotides agree with TRBD1. The V and J ends lost 4 bases and 12 bases, in that order; junction bases with no gene match: 10. Per germline, CDR1 SGHKS and CDR2 YYEKEE (reference sequence). This CDR3 contains 13 residues. CDR3: CASSPGTGSLHTF. CDR3 DNA sequence: TGTGCCAGCAGCCCCGGGACAGGGAGCTTGCACACCTTC.

V is TRBV7-9 and J is TRBJ1-2, with 9 bases aligning to TRBD1. The V gene end was trimmed by 4 bases and the J gene end by 7 bases; junction bases not matched to a gene: 10. The CDR3 is 15 residues long. The V gene's germline CDR1 is SEHNR and CDR2 FQNEAQ (reference sequence). This CDR3 is CASSSYPGTGPGYTF. CDR3 coding DNA: TGTGCCAGCAGCTCGTACCCCGGGACAGGGCCTGGCTACACCTTC.